This T cell receptor (beta chain) was profiled in a study of T cell responses to AZD1222 COVID-19 vaccine. Whole-study findings and limits: Just six people given AZD1222 tested seropositive at baseline. Elevations in Spike-specific TCR breadth and depth followed administration of two AZD1222 doses.

On this clone: Its target is unknown.

This CDR3 is 14 amino acids long. The germline CDR1 and CDR2 sequences are MNHEY and SVGAGI. V shed 8 bases, J shed 7 bases, and the junction held 12 bases outside the gene matches. Profiling relied on immunoSEQ multiplex PCR, and the TCRdb table lists in-frame clones only, not all of them. Of 95,000 to 150,000 clones in the sample, 85% to 95% are singletons; the top ten hold around 1.8%. Sample: peripheral blood, taken on day 0 of AZD1222 vaccination. The TCR was taken from an adult in good health. This chain connects TRBV6-5 to TRBJ1-2; 8 bases fit TRBD1. As DNA, the CDR3 is TGTGCCAGCTGTTTGGACAGGGCGGGGGGTGGCTACACCTTC. Protein product: CASCLDRAGGGYTF.